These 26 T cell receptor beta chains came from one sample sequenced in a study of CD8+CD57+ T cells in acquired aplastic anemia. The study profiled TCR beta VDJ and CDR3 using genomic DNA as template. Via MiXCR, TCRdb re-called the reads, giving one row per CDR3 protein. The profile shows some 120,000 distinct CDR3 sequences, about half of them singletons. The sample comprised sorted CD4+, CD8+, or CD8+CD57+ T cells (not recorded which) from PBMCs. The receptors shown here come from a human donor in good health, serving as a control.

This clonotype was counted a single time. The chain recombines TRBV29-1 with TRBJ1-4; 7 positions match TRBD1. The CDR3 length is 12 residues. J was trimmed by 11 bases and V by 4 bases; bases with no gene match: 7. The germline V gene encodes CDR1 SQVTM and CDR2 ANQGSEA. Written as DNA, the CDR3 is TGCAGCGTTGTTTCGCAGGGGGGGAAACTGTTTTTT. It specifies CSVVSQGGKLFF.

The CDR3 DNA follows: TGCAGCGTTGAAGAGGGACAGAGCTACGAGCAGTACTTC. This codes for CSVEEGQSYEQYF. This chain uses TRBV29-1 with TRBJ2-7; 7 bases line up with TRBD1. J gave up 3 bases and V 0 bases, and 2 bases lay outside the gene matches. Per the germline V gene, CDR1 is SQVTM and CDR2 is ANQGSEA. The CDR3 is 13 residues long.

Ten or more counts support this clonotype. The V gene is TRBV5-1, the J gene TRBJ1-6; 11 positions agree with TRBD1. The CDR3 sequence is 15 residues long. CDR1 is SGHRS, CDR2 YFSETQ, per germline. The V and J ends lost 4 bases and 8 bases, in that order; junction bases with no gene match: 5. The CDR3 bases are TGCGCCAGCAGCATAGGACAGGGGGCTTATTCACCCCTCCACTTT. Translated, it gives CASSIGQGAYSPLHF.

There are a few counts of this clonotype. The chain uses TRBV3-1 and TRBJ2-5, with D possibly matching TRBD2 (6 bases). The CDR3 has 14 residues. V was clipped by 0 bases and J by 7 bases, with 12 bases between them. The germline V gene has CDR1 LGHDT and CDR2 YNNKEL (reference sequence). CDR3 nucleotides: TGTGCCAGCAGCCAAGATGACCGGGGAGGGACCCAGTACTTC. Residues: CASSQDDRGGTQYF.

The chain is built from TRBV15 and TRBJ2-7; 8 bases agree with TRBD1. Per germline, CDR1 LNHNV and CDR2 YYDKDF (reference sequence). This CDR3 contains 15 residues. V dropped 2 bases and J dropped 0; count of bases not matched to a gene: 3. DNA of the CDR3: TGTGCCACCAGCAGATCCGGACAGGGCTCCTACGAGCAGTACTTC. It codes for CATSRSGQGSYEQYF.

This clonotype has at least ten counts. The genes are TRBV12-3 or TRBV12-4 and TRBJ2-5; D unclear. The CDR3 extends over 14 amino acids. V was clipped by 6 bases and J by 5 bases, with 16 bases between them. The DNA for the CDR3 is TGTGCCAGCAGCTCTCGGGTCTCCTATGAGACCCAGTACTTC. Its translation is CASSSRVSYETQYF.

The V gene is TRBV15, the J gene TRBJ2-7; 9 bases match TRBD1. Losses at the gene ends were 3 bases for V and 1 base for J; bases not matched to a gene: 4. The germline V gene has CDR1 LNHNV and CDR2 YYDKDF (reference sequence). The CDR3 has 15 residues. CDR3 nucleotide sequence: TGTGCCACCAGCAGCCAGGGACAGGGTTCCTACGAGCAGTACTTC. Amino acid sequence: CATSSQGQGSYEQYF.

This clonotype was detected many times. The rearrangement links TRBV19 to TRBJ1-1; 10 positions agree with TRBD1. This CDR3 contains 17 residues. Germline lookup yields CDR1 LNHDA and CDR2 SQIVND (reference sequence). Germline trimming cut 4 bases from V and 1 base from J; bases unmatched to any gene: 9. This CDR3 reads CASSTRDRGSSNTEAFF. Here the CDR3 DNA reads TGTGCCAGTAGTACCCGGGACAGGGGATCCTCGAACACTGAAGCTTTCTTT.

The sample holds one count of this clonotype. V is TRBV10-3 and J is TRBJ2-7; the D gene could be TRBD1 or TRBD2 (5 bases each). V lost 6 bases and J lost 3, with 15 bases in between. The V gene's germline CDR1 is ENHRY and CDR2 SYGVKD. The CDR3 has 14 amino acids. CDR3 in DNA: TGTGCCATCAGCCCAGGGTCGGGGAACTACGAGCAGTACTTC. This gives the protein CAISPGSGNYEQYF.

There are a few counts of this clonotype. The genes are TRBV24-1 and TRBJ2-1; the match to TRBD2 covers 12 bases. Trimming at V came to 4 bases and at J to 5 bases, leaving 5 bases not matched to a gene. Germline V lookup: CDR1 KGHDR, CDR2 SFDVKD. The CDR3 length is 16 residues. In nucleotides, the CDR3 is TGTGCCACCAGTGACTTAAGACTAGCGGGAGACAATGAGCAGTTCTTC. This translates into CATSDLRLAGDNEQFF.

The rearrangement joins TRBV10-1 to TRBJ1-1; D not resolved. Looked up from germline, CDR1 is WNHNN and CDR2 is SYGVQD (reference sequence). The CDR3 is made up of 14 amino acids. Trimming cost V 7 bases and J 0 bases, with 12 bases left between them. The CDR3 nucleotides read TGCGCCAGCAAACGGGGAGCCCTGAACACTGAAGCTTTCTTT. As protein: CASKRGALNTEAFF.

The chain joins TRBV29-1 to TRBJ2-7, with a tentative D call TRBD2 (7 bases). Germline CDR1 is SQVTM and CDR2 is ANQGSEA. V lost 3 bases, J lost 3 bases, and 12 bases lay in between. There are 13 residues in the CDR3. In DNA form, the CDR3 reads TGCAGCGTTGATGCGGGGGCCGGCTACGAGCAGTACTTC. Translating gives CSVDAGAGYEQYF.

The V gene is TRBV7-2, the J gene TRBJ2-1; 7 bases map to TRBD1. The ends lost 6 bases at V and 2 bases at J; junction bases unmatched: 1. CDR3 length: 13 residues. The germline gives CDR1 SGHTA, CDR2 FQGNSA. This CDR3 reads CASRQGTYNEQFF. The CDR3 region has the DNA TGTGCCAGCAGACAGGGGACCTACAATGAGCAGTTCTTC. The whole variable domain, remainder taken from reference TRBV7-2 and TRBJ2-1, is GAGVSQSPSNKVTEKGKDVELRCDPISGHTALYWYRQSLGQGLEFLIYFQGNSAPDKSGLPSDRFSAERTGGSVSTLTIQRTQQEDSAVYLCASRQGTYNEQFFGPGTRLTVL.

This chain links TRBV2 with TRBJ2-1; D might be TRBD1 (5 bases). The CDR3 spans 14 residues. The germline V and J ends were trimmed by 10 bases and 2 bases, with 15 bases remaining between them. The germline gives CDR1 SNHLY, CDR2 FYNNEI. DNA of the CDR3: TGTGCCATCTCGATCCTACAGGCCTACAATGAGCAGTTCTTC. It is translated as CAISILQAYNEQFF.

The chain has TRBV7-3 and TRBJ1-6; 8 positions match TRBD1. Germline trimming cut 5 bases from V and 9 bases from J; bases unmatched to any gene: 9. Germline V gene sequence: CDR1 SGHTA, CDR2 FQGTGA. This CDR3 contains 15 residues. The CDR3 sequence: CASSTQTGERSPLHF. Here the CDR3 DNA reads TGTGCCAGCAGCACCCAGACAGGGGAACGTTCACCCCTCCACTTT.

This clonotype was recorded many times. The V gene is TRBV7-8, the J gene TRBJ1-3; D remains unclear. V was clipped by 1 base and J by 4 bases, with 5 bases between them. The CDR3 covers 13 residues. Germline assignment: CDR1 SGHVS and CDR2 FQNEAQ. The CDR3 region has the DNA TGTGCCAGCAGCTTAGACAAAGGAAACACCATATATTTT. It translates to CASSLDKGNTIYF.

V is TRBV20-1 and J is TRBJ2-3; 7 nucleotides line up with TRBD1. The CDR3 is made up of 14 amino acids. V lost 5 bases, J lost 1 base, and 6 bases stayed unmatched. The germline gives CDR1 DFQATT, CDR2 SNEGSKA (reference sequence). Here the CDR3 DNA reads TGCAGTGCTGGGGACAGAAAGGGCACAGATACGCAGTATTTT. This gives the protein CSAGDRKGTDTQYF.

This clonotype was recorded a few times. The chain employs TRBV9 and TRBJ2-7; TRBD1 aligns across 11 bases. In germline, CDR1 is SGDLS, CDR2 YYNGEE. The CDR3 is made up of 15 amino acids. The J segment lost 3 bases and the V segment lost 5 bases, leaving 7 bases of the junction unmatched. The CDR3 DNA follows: TGTGCCAGCAGTCTTGCCGGGACAGGGGGCTACGAGCAGTACTTC. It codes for CASSLAGTGGYEQYF.

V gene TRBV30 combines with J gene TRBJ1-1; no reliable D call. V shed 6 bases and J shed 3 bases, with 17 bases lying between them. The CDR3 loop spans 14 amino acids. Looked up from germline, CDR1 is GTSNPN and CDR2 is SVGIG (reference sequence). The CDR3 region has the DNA TGTGCCTGTCATCTGGTCGGGGTTGACACTGAAGCTTTCTTT. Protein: CACHLVGVDTEAFF.

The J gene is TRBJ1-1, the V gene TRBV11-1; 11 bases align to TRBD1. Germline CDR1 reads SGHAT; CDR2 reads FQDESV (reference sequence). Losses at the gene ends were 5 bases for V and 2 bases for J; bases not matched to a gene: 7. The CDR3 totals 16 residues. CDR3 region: CASSTDRGPLNTEAFF. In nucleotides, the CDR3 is TGTGCCAGCAGCACGGACAGGGGGCCCCTAAACACTGAAGCTTTCTTT.

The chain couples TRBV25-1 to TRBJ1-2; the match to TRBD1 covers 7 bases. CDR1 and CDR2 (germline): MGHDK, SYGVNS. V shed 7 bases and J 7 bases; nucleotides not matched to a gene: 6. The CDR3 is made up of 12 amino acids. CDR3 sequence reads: CASTDREPGYTF. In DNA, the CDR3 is TGTGCCAGCACCGACAGGGAGCCTGGCTACACCTTC.

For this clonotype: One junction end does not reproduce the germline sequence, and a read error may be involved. The CDR3 sequence: CAIGDGQATNEKLLF. CDR3 in DNA: TGTGCCATCGGTGACGGGCAGGCAACTAATGAAAAACTGCTTTTT. This chain uses TRBV10-3 with TRBJ1-4; D is uncertain. Germline CDR1 reads ENHRY; CDR2 reads SYGVKD. There are 15 residues in the CDR3.

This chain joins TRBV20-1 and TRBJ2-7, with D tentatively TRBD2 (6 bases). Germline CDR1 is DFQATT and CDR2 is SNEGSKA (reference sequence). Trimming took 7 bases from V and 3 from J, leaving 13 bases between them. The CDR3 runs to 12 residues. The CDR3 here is CSVSGLYYEQYF. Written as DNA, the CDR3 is TGCAGTGTCTCGGGACTGTACTACGAGCAGTACTTC.

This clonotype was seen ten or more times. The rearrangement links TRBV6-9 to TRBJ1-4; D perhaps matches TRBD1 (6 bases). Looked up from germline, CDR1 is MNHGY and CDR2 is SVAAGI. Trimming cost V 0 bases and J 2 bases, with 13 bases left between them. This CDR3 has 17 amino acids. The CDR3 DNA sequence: TGTGCCAGCAGTTATTCCTCAGGGGTGCGGACTAATGAAAAACTGTTTTTT. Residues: CASSYSSGVRTNEKLFF.

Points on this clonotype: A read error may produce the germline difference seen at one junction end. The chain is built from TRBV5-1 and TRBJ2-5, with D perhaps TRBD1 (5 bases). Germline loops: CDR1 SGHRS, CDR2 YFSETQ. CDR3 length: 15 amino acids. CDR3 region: CVSSLTVNRQETQYF. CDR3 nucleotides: TGCGTCAGCAGCTTGACAGTCAATAGGCAAGAGACCCAGTACTTC. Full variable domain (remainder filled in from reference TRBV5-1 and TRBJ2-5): KAGVTQTPRYLIKTRGQQVTLSCSPISGHRSVSWYQQTPGQGLQFLFEYFSETQRNKGNFPGRFSGRQFSNSRSEMNVSTLELGDSALYLCVSSLTVNRQETQYFGPGTRLLVL.

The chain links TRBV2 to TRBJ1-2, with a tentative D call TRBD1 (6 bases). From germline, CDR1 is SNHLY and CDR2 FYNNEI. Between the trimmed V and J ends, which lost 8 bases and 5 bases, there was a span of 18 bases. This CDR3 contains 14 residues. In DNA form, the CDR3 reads TGTGCCAGCGACGGGAGACAGGACACGTATGGCTACACCTTC. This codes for CASDGRQDTYGYTF. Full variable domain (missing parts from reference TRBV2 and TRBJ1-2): EPEVTQTPSHQVTQMGQEVILRCVPISNHLYFYWYRQILGQKVEFLVSFYNNEISEKSEIFDDQFSVERPDGSNFTLKIRSTKLEDSAMYFCASDGRQDTYGYTFGSGTRLTVV.